These T cell receptor beta chains were read from a single sample in a study of shared clonotypes between healthy human individuals. Sequencing used immunoSEQ multiplex PCR; TCRdb keeps in-frame clones, though not all of them. This table holds about 100,000 clones, 68% found once. Sequences were obtained from memory CD8+ T cells sorted from blood. These receptors came from a man aged 25-45 years in good health. Both conserved end residues are part of each CDR3. D genes are given only for firm matches. Clone size appears in some rows only: once, few, many, or a class for an expanded clone.

size: few
J: TRBJ2-7
D: .
V: TRBV28
DNA: TGTGCCAGCAGTCCAGGGATTTACGAGCAGTACTTC
CDR3: CASSPGIYEQYF

size: .
J: TRBJ2-1
D: TRBD2
V: TRBV25-1
DNA: TGTGCCAGCAGTGACACAAAACTAGCGGGAGCGTCCTACAATGAGCAGTTCTTC
CDR3: CASSDTKLAGASYNEQFF

size: .
J: TRBJ2-1
D: TRBD2
V: TRBV7-3
DNA: TGTGCCAGCAGCTTAGATAGCGGGAGTTACAATGAGCAGTTCTTC
CDR3: CASSLDSGSYNEQFF

size: .
J: TRBJ2-2
D: TRBD2
V: TRBV5-1
DNA: TGCGCCAGCAGCTTCGAGGGAGGGGTAGCCCCCGGGGAGCTGTTTTTT
CDR3: CASSFEGGVAPGELFF

size: few
J: TRBJ2-7
D: TRBD2
V: TRBV25-1
DNA: TGTGCCAGCAGCCGGGGACTAGCGTCAACCTACGAGCAGTACTTC
CDR3: CASSRGLASTYEQYF

size: .
J: TRBJ2-7
D: TRBD2
V: TRBV30
DNA: TGTGCCTGGAGTGTAGTGGCGGGAGCTTACGAGCAGTACTTC
CDR3: CAWSVVAGAYEQYF

size: .
J: TRBJ2-3
D: .
V: TRBV4-1
DNA: TGCGCCAGCAGTAGAACCCCTGACATTACTAGCACAGATACGCAGTATTTT
CDR3: CASSRTPDITSTDTQYF

size: .
J: TRBJ1-2
D: .
V: TRBV14
DNA: TGTGCCAGCAGCCAAGAAGGGGGGAAGGATGGCTACACCTTC
CDR3: CASSQEGGKDGYTF

size: few
J: TRBJ2-3
D: TRBD2
V: TRBV7-8
DNA: TGTGCCAGCAGCCCACTAGCGGGAGGGAACACAGATACGCAGTATTTT
CDR3: CASSPLAGGNTDTQYF

size: .
J: TRBJ2-1
D: .
V: TRBV27
DNA: TGTGCCAGCTCCCTAGTCTGGGCGGGGGCGGAGCAGTTCTTC
CDR3: CASSLVWAGAEQFF

size: .
J: TRBJ2-3
D: TRBD1
V: TRBV15
DNA: TGTGCCACCGGACAGGGGTCAGATACGCAGTATTTT
CDR3: CATGQGSDTQYF

size: few
J: TRBJ2-1
D: .
V: TRBV15
DNA: TGTGCCACCAGGGACAGAACAACCTACAATGAGCAGTTCTTC
CDR3: CATRDRTTYNEQFF

size: .
J: TRBJ2-7
D: TRBD1
V: TRBV7-9
DNA: TGTGCCAGCAGCTTAGAGTGGGGGGAGGGACAGGGACACTACGAGCAGTACTTC
CDR3: CASSLEWGEGQGHYEQYF

size: once
J: TRBJ2-7
D: .
V: TRBV28
DNA: TGTGCCAGCAGCAGCACAACCTACGAGCAGTACTTC
CDR3: CASSSTTYEQYF

size: once
J: TRBJ1-4
D: TRBD1
V: TRBV7-9
DNA: TGTGCCAGCAGCTTAGGGTACAGGGGGCGCGAGGATGAAAAACTGTTTTTT
CDR3: CASSLGYRGREDEKLFF

size: few
J: TRBJ2-3
D: .
V: TRBV9
DNA: TGTGCCAGCAGCGTGTTGAGAGACAGTCTTACCACAGATACGCAGTATTTT
CDR3: CASSVLRDSLTTDTQYF

size: few
J: TRBJ2-7
D: TRBD2
V: TRBV7-9
DNA: TGTGCCAGCAGCACAGGAGCGGGAGCCCTCTACGAGCAGTACTTC
CDR3: CASSTGAGALYEQYF

size: many
J: TRBJ2-2
D: .
V: TRBV4-3
DNA: TGCGCCAGCAGCCAAGATAACAGTTTATATGCCGGGGAGCTGTTTTTT
CDR3: CASSQDNSLYAGELFF

size: .
J: TRBJ1-1
D: .
V: TRBV6-5
DNA: TGTGCCAGCCGTAATGGGCAGGGCGAAGCTTTCTTT
CDR3: CASRNGQGEAFF

size: .
J: TRBJ2-1
D: .
V: TRBV29-1
DNA: TGCAGCGCAAGGGGACACAATGAGCAGTTCTTC
CDR3: CSARGHNEQFF

size: .
J: TRBJ2-1
D: .
V: TRBV7-8
DNA: TGTGCCAGCAGCTTAGTTTACCCGGGTTTCGGCAATGAGCAGTTCTTC
CDR3: CASSLVYPGFGNEQFF

size: .
J: TRBJ2-5
D: TRBD1
V: TRBV5-4
DNA: TGTGCCAGCAGCTTGGGGACAGGGGGTGATGAGACCCAGTACTTC
CDR3: CASSLGTGGDETQYF

size: .
J: TRBJ2-1
D: .
V: TRBV5-8
DNA: TGTGCCAGTCTACAAAGTAGTAGCTCCTGGCTCTACAATGAGCAGTTCTTC
CDR3: CASLQSSSSWLYNEQFF

size: .
J: TRBJ1-3
D: .
V: TRBV25-1
DNA: TGTGCCAGCAGTGAACATGGGCGAAACACCATATATTTT
CDR3: CASSEHGRNTIYF

size: .
J: TRBJ1-2
D: TRBD1
V: TRBV18
DNA: TGTGCCAGCTCACGACGGACAGGGGACGCAACCTGGGATAACTATGGCTACACCTTC
CDR3: CASSRRTGDATWDNYGYTF

size: many
J: TRBJ2-3
D: TRBD2
V: TRBV6-4
DNA: TGTGCCAGCAGTGACACAAAGCACTGGACTAGCGGGAGCAATACGCAGTATTTT
CDR3: CASSDTKHWTSGSNTQYF

size: .
J: TRBJ2-3
D: TRBD2
V: TRBV2
DNA: TGTGCCAGCGACCGCGGGAGGACAGATACGCAGTATTTT
CDR3: CASDRGRTDTQYF

size: .
J: TRBJ2-2
D: .
V: TRBV28
DNA: TGTGCCAGCAATATTCGGGGAGTAGGGACCGGGGAGCTGTTTTTT
CDR3: CASNIRGVGTGELFF

size: .
J: TRBJ2-7
D: .
V: TRBV5-5
DNA: TGTGCCAGCAGCTTAAGTTGGGGATACGAGCAGTACTTC
CDR3: CASSLSWGYEQYF

size: .
J: TRBJ2-7
D: TRBD2
V: TRBV6-5
DNA: TGTGCCGGGTCTCGCGGGAGTCTGAACGAGCAGTACTTC
CDR3: CAGSRGSLNEQYF

size: .
J: TRBJ2-1
D: TRBD1
V: TRBV19
DNA: TGTGCCAGTAGTGCTCGGACAGGGGGCTTCAATGAGCAGTTCTTC
CDR3: CASSARTGGFNEQFF

size: few
J: TRBJ2-2
D: TRBD2
V: TRBV4-1
DNA: TGCGCCAGCAGCCCGACTAGCGGGAACACCGGGGAGCTGTTTTTT
CDR3: CASSPTSGNTGELFF

size: .
J: TRBJ1-4
D: TRBD1
V: TRBV4-2
DNA: TGTGCCAGCAGCCCCGGGACAGGTGTTGGTGAAAAACTGTTTTTT
CDR3: CASSPGTGVGEKLFF

size: .
J: TRBJ2-7
D: TRBD2
V: TRBV4-3
DNA: TGCGCCAGCTCCTCGCGACTAGCGGGAGCCGAGCAGTACTTC
CDR3: CASSSRLAGAEQYF

size: few
J: TRBJ2-3
D: TRBD2
V: TRBV9
DNA: TGTGCCAGCAGCGGGATATTGGGAGGGACGCAGTATTTT
CDR3: CASSGILGGTQYF

size: .
J: TRBJ2-7
D: TRBD1
V: TRBV7-6
DNA: TGTGCCAGCAGCTTAGTGGGACAGGGCTACGAGCAGTACTTC
CDR3: CASSLVGQGYEQYF

size: .
J: TRBJ1-4
D: TRBD1
V: TRBV7-9
DNA: TGTGCCAGCAGCGGCAACAGGGGGTCGGCTGAAAAACTGTTTTTT
CDR3: CASSGNRGSAEKLFF

size: .
J: TRBJ1-5
D: .
V: TRBV30
DNA: TGTGCCTGGAGCGATCAGGGTCCCCAGCATTTT
CDR3: CAWSDQGPQHF

size: .
J: TRBJ1-2
D: .
V: TRBV27
DNA: TGTGCCAGCAGTTTTGGGTTAAGCTATGGCTACACCTTC
CDR3: CASSFGLSYGYTF

size: .
J: TRBJ1-1
D: TRBD1
V: TRBV6-4
DNA: TGTGCCAGCAGACCGGACAGGGGGCGTCGAACTGAAGCTTTCTTT
CDR3: CASRPDRGRRTEAFF

size: .
J: TRBJ2-3
D: TRBD1
V: TRBV7-2
DNA: TGTGCCAGCAGCTTAGGACAGGGAAAATATTTT
CDR3: CASSLGQGKYF

size: few
J: TRBJ1-1
D: .
V: TRBV29-1
DNA: TGCAGCGCTGGGTCGGACACTGAAGCTTTCTTT
CDR3: CSAGSDTEAFF

size: .
J: TRBJ2-7
D: .
V: TRBV9
DNA: TGTGCCAGCAGCCCACCCCGGACCTACGAGCAGTACTTC
CDR3: CASSPPRTYEQYF

size: few
J: TRBJ2-7
D: .
V: TRBV2
DNA: TGTGCCAGCAGTGAATCGAACGTTCCCTCCTACGAGCAGTACTTC
CDR3: CASSESNVPSYEQYF

size: .
J: TRBJ2-1
D: TRBD2
V: TRBV11-3
DNA: TGTGCCAGCAGCTTACAAGGCGGGAGTGAGAATGAGCAGTTCTTC
CDR3: CASSLQGGSENEQFF

size: .
J: TRBJ2-5
D: .
V: TRBV7-9
DNA: TGTGCCAGCAGCTTCGTACCAGGGATGGAAGAGACCCAGTACTTC
CDR3: CASSFVPGMEETQYF

size: .
J: TRBJ2-3
D: .
V: TRBV19
DNA: TGTGCCAGTAGTAAGAACGGAGAAGCCACAGATACGCAGTATTTT
CDR3: CASSKNGEATDTQYF

size: .
J: TRBJ2-5
D: TRBD1
V: TRBV10-3
DNA: TGTGCCGTTCGACAGGGGGCGGAGGAGACCCAGTACTTC
CDR3: CAVRQGAEETQYF